One sample yielded the 21 T cell receptor beta chains listed below, sequenced in a study of vaccination effects on CD4 cells after COVID-19. The protocol was immunoSEQ multiplex PCR, while the TCRdb copy is restricted to in-frame clones and leaves out a portion. This table has around 25,000 clones, roughly 71% appearing once. No antigen has been assigned to these receptors. Prior to sequencing, the ViraFEST assay stimulated PBMC with viral peptide pools, which expanded the antigen-specific CD4+ T cells. Once cultured for approximately ten days, the cells underwent separation to obtain CD4+ T cells. The person's infection with SARS-CoV-2, confirmed by PCR, took place between March and December 2020. Sequencing used CD4+ T cells from PBMCs cultured with SARS-CoV-2 spike peptides, obtained before COVID-19 vaccination. These TCRs come from a human donor who had a prior SARS-CoV-2 infection.

The rearrangement links TRBV7-2 to TRBJ2-7; D is undetermined. From germline, CDR1 is SGHTA and CDR2 FQGNSA. Between the trimmed V and J ends, which lost 4 bases and 3 bases, there was a span of 16 bases. The CDR3 is 15 amino acids. CDR3 sequence (DNA): TGTGCCAGCAGCTCCTCCGGGCCGAGCATCTACGAGCAGTACTTC. It is translated as CASSSSGPSIYEQYF.

The chain has TRBV5-1 and TRBJ2-7; possibly TRBD1 or TRBD2 for D (5 bases each). Germline CDR1 is SGHRS and CDR2 is YFSETQ. CDR3 length: 15 residues. V was shortened by 0 bases and J by 3 bases, with 13 bases between the two germline ends. The DNA for the CDR3 is TGCGCCAGCAGCTTGGAGGCAGGGAGTCTCTACGAGCAGTACTTC. Translating gives CASSLEAGSLYEQYF.

The chain recombines TRBV14 with TRBJ2-5; D is possibly TRBD1 (6 bases). Germline values: CDR1 SGHDN, CDR2 FVKESK. The CDR3 runs 16 residues. V was clipped by 0 bases and J by 1 base, with 12 bases between them. CDR3 nucleotide sequence: TGTGCCAGCAGCCAAGATCAGAGGGGGAGCCAAGAGACCCAGTACTTC. Its protein product is CASSQDQRGSQETQYF.

V and J are TRBV9 and TRBJ1-2; D possibly corresponds to TRBD1 (5 bases). Trimming removed 4 bases from V and 5 bases from J, with 15 bases in between. This CDR3 has 14 residues. Germline V gene data show CDR1 as SGDLS and CDR2 as YYNGEE. CDR3 nucleotides: TGTGCCAGCAGCCCGACGGGGCGACAATATGGCTACACCTTC. Protein sequence: CASSPTGRQYGYTF.

The V and J genes are TRBV30 and TRBJ1-1; no definite D call. The CDR3 length is 13 residues. CDR1 is GTSNPN, CDR2 SVGIG, per germline (reference sequence). Deletions cut 0 bases from V and 5 bases from J, with 10 bases between. The CDR3 loop reads CAWSVEARTEAFF. For the CDR3, the DNA is TGTGCCTGGAGTGTGGAGGCGAGAACTGAAGCTTTCTTT.

The V gene is TRBV20-1, the J gene TRBJ1-4, with D possibly being TRBD1 (5 bases). Germline CDR1 reads DFQATT; CDR2 reads SNEGSKA (reference sequence). V lost 1 base, J lost 8 bases, and 5 bases lay in between. The CDR3 covers 11 residues. The CDR3 DNA sequence: TGCAGTGCTAGAGGGGGGGAAAAACTGTTTTTT. Protein: CSARGGEKLFF.

This chain connects TRBV25-1 to TRBJ1-4; D might be TRBD1 (6 bases). The V end was cut by 0 bases, the J end by 5 bases, with 10 bases between. Germline V gene sequence: CDR1 MGHDK, CDR2 SYGVNS. This CDR3 has 15 residues. Here the CDR3 reads CASSEYRGRNEKLFF. The CDR3 DNA reads TGTGCCAGCAGTGAATACAGGGGCCGCAATGAAAAACTGTTTTTT.

This clone has only a few counts. The V call is TRBV3-1 (or the pseudogene TRBV3-2), the J call TRBJ2-2; D may match TRBD1 or TRBD2 (5 bases each). Per the germline V gene, CDR1 is LGHDT and CDR2 is YNNKEL (reference sequence). There are 14 residues in the CDR3. V lost 4 bases, J lost 2 bases, and 8 bases lay in between. CDR3: CASSLGPNTGELFF. The CDR3 nucleotides are TGTGCCAGCAGCCTGGGACCAAACACCGGGGAGCTGTTTTTT.

V and J are TRBV7-3 and TRBJ2-3; 9 nucleotides agree with TRBD2. The CDR3 is 15 residues long. Germline V lookup: CDR1 SGHTA, CDR2 FQGTGA. V was clipped by 1 base and J by 4 bases; unmatched bases: 3. The CDR3 nucleotides read TGTGCCAGCAGCTTAATGGCTAGCGGGGCAGATACGCAGTATTTT. Translating gives CASSLMASGADTQYF.

This rearrangement joins TRBV5-8 to TRBJ2-7; D gene ambiguous. The CDR3 runs 13 residues. V lost 4 bases and J lost 4, with 12 bases in between. Germline assignment: CDR1 SGHTS and CDR2 YDEGEE. CDR3 amino acids: CASSPLTQYEQYF. The CDR3 DNA follows: TGTGCCAGCAGCCCCCTCACCCAATACGAGCAGTACTTC.

V usage is TRBV4-2 and J usage is TRBJ1-5, with D uncertain. V lost 1 base and J lost 7, with 14 bases in between. The length of the CDR3 is 15 residues. Germline loops: CDR1 LGHNA, CDR2 YNFKEQ. CDR3 in DNA: TGTGCCAGCAGCCAAGGGAGCGGGGAGGGACAGCCCCAGCATTTT. It is translated as CASSQGSGEGQPQHF.

J is TRBJ2-1 and V is TRBV4-2, with D perhaps given as TRBD1 or TRBD2 (5 bases each). Trimming left V 4 bases short and J 6 bases short, with 16 bases between. Germline CDR1 reads LGHNA; CDR2 reads YNFKEQ. The CDR3 runs 15 residues. This CDR3 is CASSLSRDRPNEQFF. In DNA, the CDR3 is TGTGCCAGCAGCCTAAGTAGGGACCGCCCCAATGAGCAGTTCTTC.

The J gene is TRBJ2-5, the V gene TRBV7-2, with D unresolved. The CDR3 runs to 14 residues. CDR1 is SGHTA and CDR2 is FQGNSA in the germline V gene. V was clipped by 5 bases and J by 5 bases, with 15 bases between them. The CDR3 sequence is CASSPRRTKETQYF. The CDR3 DNA reads TGTGCCAGCAGCCCCCGTCGGACCAAGGAGACCCAGTACTTC.

Only a few counts were recorded for this clone. This sequence joins TRBV2 and TRBJ1-2, with TRBD1 as a possible D gene (5 bases). Trimming removed 5 bases from V and 0 bases from J, with 13 bases in between. The germline V gene encodes CDR1 SNHLY and CDR2 FYNNEI. There are 15 residues in the CDR3. CDR3 region: CASSLEGRTNYGYTF. CDR3 DNA: TGTGCCAGCAGTCTAGAGGGACGGACTAACTATGGCTACACCTTC.

The chain carries TRBV4-3 and TRBJ1-1; D perhaps matches TRBD1 (6 bases). CDR1 and CDR2 (germline): LGHNA, YSLEER. The CDR3 sequence is 15 residues long. With 0 bases removed from V and 3 bases from J, the gap between germline ends came to 11 bases. The CDR3 loop reads CASSQDVTGYTEAFF. DNA for the CDR3: TGCGCCAGCAGCCAAGATGTAACAGGGTACACTGAAGCTTTCTTT.

This chain connects TRBV7-3 to TRBJ2-1; a possible D gene is TRBD2 (6 bases). The CDR3 is 17 amino acids. Germline V gives CDR1 SGHTA, CDR2 FQGTGA. Trimming cost V 2 bases and J 1 base, with 15 bases left between them. The CDR3 DNA reads TGTGCCAGCAGCTTATTTGGAGGGGAAAGATCCTACAATGAGCAGTTCTTC. Amino acids: CASSLFGGERSYNEQFF. Combining the CDR3 with reference TRBV7-3 and TRBJ2-1 gives the whole variable domain GAGVSQTPSNKVTEKGKYVELRCDPISGHTALYWYRQSLGQGPEFLIYFQGTGAADDSGLPNDRFFAVRPEGSVSTLKIQRTERGDSAVYLCASSLFGGERSYNEQFFGPGTRLTVL.

The V and J genes are TRBV18 and TRBJ2-2; TRBD1 might be the D (6 bases). V gave up 6 bases and J gave up 3 bases, with 11 bases separating them. The CDR3 is made up of 14 amino acids. Germline CDR1 KGHSH, CDR2 LQKENI. As DNA, the CDR3 is TGTGCCAGCTCCCGAAGGACAGACACCGGGGAGCTGTTTTTT. It is translated as CASSRRTDTGELFF. The variable domain in full, with the rest retrieved from reference TRBV18 and TRBJ2-2, is NAGVMQNPRHLVRRRGQEARLRCSPMKGHSHVYWYRQLPEEGLKFMVYLQKENIIDESGMPKERFSAEFPKEGPSILRIQQVVRGDSAAYFCASSRRTDTGELFFGEGSRLTVL.

The rearrangement links TRBV4-2 to TRBJ1-2; D unresolved. V was trimmed by 0 bases and J by 4 bases, leaving 15 bases between them. This CDR3 region has 16 residues. From germline, CDR1 is LGHNA and CDR2 YNFKEQ. CDR3 bases: TGTGCCAGCAGCCAAGATATAAGGACGTGGGGCTATGGCTACACCTTC. Translated, it gives CASSQDIRTWGYGYTF.

The chain is built from TRBV9 and TRBJ2-1, with TRBD1 matching 7 bases. Germline assignment: CDR1 SGDLS and CDR2 YYNGEE. The V gene end was trimmed by 3 bases and the J gene end by 6 bases; junction bases not matched to a gene: 6. The CDR3 spans 14 residues. Here the CDR3 reads CASSAYSGGNEQFF. The CDR3 DNA reads as TGTGCCAGCAGCGCCTATTCAGGGGGCAATGAGCAGTTCTTC.

The rearrangement links TRBV28 to TRBJ1-6, with D uncertain. The CDR3 length is 16 residues. Germline CDR1 reads MDHEN; CDR2 reads SYDVKM. The V end lost 5 bases, the J end lost 0 bases, and 11 bases lay between the germline ends. CDR3 bases: TGTGCCAGCAGTGTCGCTGGGAGCTCCTATAATTCACCCCTCCACTTT. Translated: CASSVAGSSYNSPLHF.

This chain uses TRBV7-8 with TRBJ2-3, with 8 bases that match TRBD2. Germline V gene sequence: CDR1 SGHVS, CDR2 FQNEAQ. V was pared by 0 bases and J by 2 bases, with 13 bases of the junction left unmatched. The CDR3 totals 19 residues. In DNA form, the CDR3 reads TGTGCCAGCAGCTTAGCCCGCTTCGGGACTAGAAAATTCACAGATACGCAGTATTTT. It translates to CASSLARFGTRKFTDTQYF.